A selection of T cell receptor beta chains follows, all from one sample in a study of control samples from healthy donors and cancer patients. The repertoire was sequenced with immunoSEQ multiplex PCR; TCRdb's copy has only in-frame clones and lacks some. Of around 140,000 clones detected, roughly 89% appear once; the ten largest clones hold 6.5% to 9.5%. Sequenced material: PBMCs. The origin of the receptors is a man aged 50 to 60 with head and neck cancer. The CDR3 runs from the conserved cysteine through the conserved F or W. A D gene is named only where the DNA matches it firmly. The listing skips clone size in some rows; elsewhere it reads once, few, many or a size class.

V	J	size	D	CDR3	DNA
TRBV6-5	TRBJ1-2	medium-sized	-	CASRPSVNYGYTF	TGTGCCAGCAGACCTAGCGTGAACTATGGCTACACCTTC
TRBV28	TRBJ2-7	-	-	CASSLSFLEQYF	TGTGCCAGCAGTTTATCATTCCTAGAGCAGTACTTC
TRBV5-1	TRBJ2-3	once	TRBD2	CASSSVAGVRDTQYF	TGCGCCAGCAGCTCCGTAGCGGGCGTTCGGGATACGCAGTATTTT
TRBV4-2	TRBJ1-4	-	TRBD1	CASSQQGAGEKLFF	TGTGCCAGCAGCCAACAGGGGGCAGGGGAAAAACTGTTTTTT
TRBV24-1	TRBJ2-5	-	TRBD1	CATSDQGQGQETQYF	TGTGCCACCAGTGATCAGGGACAGGGTCAAGAGACCCAGTACTTC
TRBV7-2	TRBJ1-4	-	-	CASTLRHLANEKLFF	TGTGCCAGCACCTTAAGACATTTAGCTAATGAAAAACTGTTTTTT
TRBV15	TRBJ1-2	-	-	CATSRGSGGNYGYTF	TGTGCCACCAGCAGGGGTTCGGGGGGCAACTATGGCTACACCTTC
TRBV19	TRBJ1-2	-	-	CASKAGHSSLSYGYTF	TGTGCCAGTAAGGCGGGACACAGCTCTTTAAGCTATGGCTACACCTTC
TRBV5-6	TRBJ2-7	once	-	CASSLDRASYEQYF	TGTGCCAGCAGCTTGGACAGGGCCTCCTACGAGCAGTACTTC
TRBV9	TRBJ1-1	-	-	CASSVRQGTEAFF	TGTGCCAGCAGCGTTCGGCAGGGCACTGAAGCTTTCTTT
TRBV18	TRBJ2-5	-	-	CASSPGLLGETQYF	TGTGCCAGCTCACCAGGCCTGCTCGGGGAGACCCAGTACTTC
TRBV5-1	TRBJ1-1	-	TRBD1	CASSWGTGAGTEAFF	TGCGCCAGCAGCTGGGGGACAGGGGCCGGCACTGAAGCTTTCTTT
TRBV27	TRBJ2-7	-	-	CASSYAGGGYEQYF	TGTGCCAGCAGTTATGCCGGCGGCGGCTACGAGCAGTACTTC
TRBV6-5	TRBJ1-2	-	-	CATGRNYGYTF	TGTGCCACGGGCCGGAACTATGGCTACACCTTC
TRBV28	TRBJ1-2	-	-	CASSLSLGDAIFGYTF	TGTGCCAGCAGTTTATCTCTTGGGGACGCAATCTTTGGCTACACCTTC
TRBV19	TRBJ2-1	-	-	CASKKLRDGHNEQFF	TGTGCCAGCAAAAAACTCCGGGACGGACACAATGAGCAGTTCTTC
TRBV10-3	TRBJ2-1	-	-	CAISRLQGDPEQFF	TGTGCCATCAGTAGACTACAGGGTGACCCGGAGCAGTTCTTC
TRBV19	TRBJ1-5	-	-	CASQGAVIQPQHF	TGTGCCAGTCAGGGCGCAGTTATACAGCCCCAGCATTTT
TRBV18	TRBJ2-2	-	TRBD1	CASSADRRTGELFF	TGTGCCAGCTCAGCGGACAGGCGCACCGGGGAGCTGTTTTTT
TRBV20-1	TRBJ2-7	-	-	CSASRRGYEQYF	TGCAGTGCTAGTCGCAGGGGCTACGAGCAGTACTTC
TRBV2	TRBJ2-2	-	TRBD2	CASTEGLATGELFF	TGTGCCAGCACCGAAGGACTAGCCACCGGGGAGCTGTTTTTT
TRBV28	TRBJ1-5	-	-	CASSFDVGNQPQHF	TGTGCCAGCAGTTTCGACGTGGGCAATCAGCCCCAGCATTTT
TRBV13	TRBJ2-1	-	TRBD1	CASSPRQGADNEQFF	TGTGCCAGCAGCCCCCGACAGGGGGCGGACAATGAGCAGTTCTTC
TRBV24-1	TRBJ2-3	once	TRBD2	CATGTSGSPNTQYF	TGTGCCACCGGGACTAGCGGGAGTCCTAATACGCAGTATTTT
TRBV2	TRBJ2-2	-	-	CASSERWDTGELFF	TGTGCCAGCAGTGAAAGGTGGGACACCGGGGAGCTGTTTTTT
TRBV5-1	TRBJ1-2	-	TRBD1	CASSEGMGQGAEYGYTF	TGCGCCAGCAGCGAGGGAATGGGACAGGGGGCGGAATATGGCTACACCTTC
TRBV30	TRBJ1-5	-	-	CACSGGISNQPQHF	TGTGCCTGCAGCGGCGGTATTAGCAATCAGCCCCAGCATTTT
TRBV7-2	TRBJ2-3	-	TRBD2	CASSSGLAGTDTQYF	TGTGCCAGCAGCTCAGGACTAGCGGGCACAGATACGCAGTATTTT
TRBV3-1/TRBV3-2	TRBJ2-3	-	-	CASSNADTQYF	TGTGCCAGCAGTAACGCAGATACGCAGTATTTT
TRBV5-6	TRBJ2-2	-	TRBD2	CASSYPGTRDFTGELFF	TGTGCCAGCAGCTACCCCGGGACTAGAGACTTCACCGGGGAGCTGTTTTTT
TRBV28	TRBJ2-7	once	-	CASSPLGSYEQYF	TGTGCCAGCAGTCCGCTGGGTTCCTACGAGCAGTACTTC
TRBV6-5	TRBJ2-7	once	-	CASSDGVNSYEQYF	TGTGCCAGCAGCGACGGGGTGAACTCCTACGAGCAGTACTTC
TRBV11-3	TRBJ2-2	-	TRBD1	CASARTGVTGELFF	TGTGCCAGCGCCCGGACAGGGGTGACCGGGGAGCTGTTTTTT
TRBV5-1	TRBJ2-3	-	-	CASSLQGPDTDTQYF	TGCGCCAGCAGCTTACAGGGTCCCGACACAGATACGCAGTATTTT
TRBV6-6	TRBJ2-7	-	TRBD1	CASSDRDYGEQYF	TGTGCCAGCAGTGACAGGGATTACGGCGAGCAGTACTTC
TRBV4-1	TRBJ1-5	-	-	CASSQIHRVRNQPQHF	TGCGCCAGCAGCCAAATCCACAGGGTAAGGAATCAGCCCCAGCATTTT
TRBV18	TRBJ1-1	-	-	CASSPPGPRSTEAFF	TGTGCCAGCTCACCTCCCGGACCGAGGAGCACTGAAGCTTTCTTT
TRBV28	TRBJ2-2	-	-	CASTRPWVGELFF	TGTGCCAGCACCCGACCTTGGGTCGGGGAGCTGTTTTTT
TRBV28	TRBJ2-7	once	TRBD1	CASSETGNSYEQYF	TGTGCCAGCAGCGAGACAGGGAACTCCTACGAGCAGTACTTC
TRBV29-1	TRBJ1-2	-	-	CSVEGDSEGKNYGYTF	TGCAGCGTTGAAGGAGACTCGGAGGGTAAAAACTATGGCTACACCTTC